Following are 3 T cell receptor beta chains from one sample sequenced in a study of control samples from healthy donors and cancer patients. Libraries were prepared by immunoSEQ multiplex PCR; TCRdb keeps only in-frame clonotypes and omits some of them. The sample consists of 140,000 or so clones, around nine tenths of them appearing once. Material: blood. These receptors were obtained from a man in his thirties or forties in good health.

The genes are TRBV25-1 and TRBJ1-2, with D unclear. The V end was cut by 3 bases, the J end by 6 bases, with 8 bases between. The CDR3 totals 12 residues. CDR1 MGHDK and CDR2 SYGVNS come from the germline V gene. In nucleotides, the CDR3 is TGTGCCAGCAGTGAGTACCGGGATGGCTACACCTTC. Amino acid sequence: CASSEYRDGYTF.

This chain uses TRBV7-2 with TRBJ1-2; D may be TRBD1 (6 bases). V was shortened by 5 bases and J by 7 bases, with 17 bases between the two germline ends. Germline CDR1 and CDR2: SGHTA and FQGNSA. The length of the CDR3 is 14 residues. CDR3 in amino acids: CASSPSGEAAGYTF. The CDR3 region has the DNA TGTGCCAGCAGCCCCTCAGGGGAGGCGGCTGGCTACACCTTC.

The gene calls are TRBV7-2 and TRBJ2-5, with a weak D call TRBD2 (5 bases). The V gene lost 2 bases and the J gene lost 0 bases, with 13 bases spanning the gap. The CDR3 length is 16 residues. Germline V CDR1 and CDR2: SGHTA, FQGNSA. The CDR3 DNA sequence: TGTGCCAGCAGCTTAAGGAGGAGGAACTACCAAGAGACCCAGTACTTC. Its translation is CASSLRRRNYQETQYF.